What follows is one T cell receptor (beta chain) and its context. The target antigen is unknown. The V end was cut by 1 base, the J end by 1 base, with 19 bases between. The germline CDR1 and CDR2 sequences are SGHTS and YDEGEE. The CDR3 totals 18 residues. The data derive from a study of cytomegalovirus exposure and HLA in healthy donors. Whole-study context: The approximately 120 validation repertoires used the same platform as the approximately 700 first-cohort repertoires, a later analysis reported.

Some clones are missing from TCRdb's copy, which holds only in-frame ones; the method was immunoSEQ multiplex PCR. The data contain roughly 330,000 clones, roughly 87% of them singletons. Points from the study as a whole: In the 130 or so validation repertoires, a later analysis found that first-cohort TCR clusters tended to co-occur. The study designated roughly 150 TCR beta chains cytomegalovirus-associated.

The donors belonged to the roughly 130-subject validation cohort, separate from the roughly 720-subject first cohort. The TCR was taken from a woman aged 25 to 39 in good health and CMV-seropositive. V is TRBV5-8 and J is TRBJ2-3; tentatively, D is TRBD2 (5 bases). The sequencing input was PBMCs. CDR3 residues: CASSLTELAFWRTDTQYF. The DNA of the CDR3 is TGTGCCAGCAGCTTGACGGAGCTAGCATTTTGGCGCACAGATACGCAGTATTTT.